The source of this T cell receptor (beta chain) is a study of cytomegalovirus exposure and HLA in healthy donors. J lost 5 bases, V lost 2 bases, and 3 bases had no gene match. This CDR3 is built from 13 residues. Germline loops: CDR1 SGHNT, CDR2 YYREEE (reference sequence). PCR employed 60 Vbeta and 13 Jbeta primers. Sequenced by immunoSEQ multiplex PCR; TCRdb stores in-frame clones only, minus some. The sample has about 130,000 clones; around 80% are singletons. Material: PBMCs. The V and J genes are TRBV5-4 and TRBJ1-2; 7 bases line up with TRBD1. This TCR came from a man aged 30-40 years in good health and CMV-seronegative. The DNA of the CDR3 is TGTGCCAGCAGCTTATCAGGGGGGTATGGCTACACCTTC. Its translation is CASSLSGGYGYTF.